This passage covers 22 T cell receptor beta chains from one sample sequenced in a study of molecular identifiers for immune sequencing clone quantification. In TCRdb, the PCR reads were re-called with MiXCR into one record per CDR3 protein. The table shows about 510,000 distinct CDR3 sequences, with about 20% occurring only once. Sequences were obtained from naive CD8+ T cells from blood, with Jurkat cell RNA spiked in. Subset defined: FACS-sorted CD8+CD4-CCR7+CD45RA+ naive T cells. All receptors derive from a human donor in good health. Some libraries in this study had Jurkat cell RNA spiked in.

The chain couples TRBV19 to TRBJ2-6; D perhaps matches TRBD1 (5 bases). The V end was cut by 1 base, the J end by 12 bases, with 13 bases between. The V gene's germline CDR1 is LNHDA and CDR2 SQIVND (reference sequence). The CDR3 runs 14 residues. The CDR3 loop is CASSIVRGDSVLTF. CDR3 sequence (DNA): TGTGCCAGTAGTATAGTAAGGGGTGATAGCGTCCTGACTTTC.

To note about this clonotype: A much larger clone lies a single base off, so this may be a read error. The rearrangement links TRBV5-1 to TRBJ2-7, with 10 bases aligning to TRBD1. J lost 6 bases, V lost 7 bases, and 10 bases had no gene match. This CDR3 is 14 amino acids long. Germline V gene data show CDR1 as SGHRS and CDR2 as YFSETQ. CDR3 sequence (DNA): TGCGCCAGCGGCTCCGGGACAGGGGAGGTCGAGCAGTACTTC. This codes for CASGSGTGEVEQYF.

The chain combines TRBV30 with TRBJ1-2; D might be TRBD1 (6 bases). V dropped 0 bases and J dropped 6 bases, with 11 bases sitting between them. CDR1 and CDR2 from the germline V gene are GTSNPN and SVGIG (reference sequence). CDR3 length: 13 residues. CDR3 residues: CAWSVWTVDGYTF. CDR3 in DNA: TGTGCCTGGAGTGTGTGGACAGTCGATGGCTACACCTTC.

This clonotype was seen repeatedly, ten times or more. The CDR3: CSVDSGRDSYEQYF. DNA of the CDR3: TGCAGCGTTGATAGCGGGAGGGACTCCTACGAGCAGTACTTC. J is TRBJ2-7 and V is TRBV29-1, with 11 bases aligning to TRBD2. Germline V lookup: CDR1 SQVTM, CDR2 ANQGSEA. The V and J ends lost 3 bases and 0 bases, in that order; junction bases with no gene match: 1. The CDR3 has 14 residues.

The sample holds many counts of this clonotype. The rearrangement joins TRBV29-1 to TRBJ1-5, with 8 bases lining up with TRBD1. J lost 5 bases, V lost 4 bases, and 4 bases had no gene match. CDR1 and CDR2 (germline): SQVTM, ANQGSEA. The CDR3 totals 13 residues. Here the CDR3 DNA reads TGCAGCGTTGCACCGGGACAGGATCAGCCCCAGCATTTT. Translated, it gives CSVAPGQDQPQHF.

This clonotype has ten or more counts. V is TRBV29-1 and J is TRBJ2-7, with TRBD2 matching 9 bases. The CDR3 is 16 amino acids. Germline V gives CDR1 SQVTM, CDR2 ANQGSEA. V shed 0 bases, J shed 2 bases, and the junction held 8 bases outside the gene matches. In nucleotides, the CDR3 is TGCAGCGTTGAAGAGGTTCTAGCGGGGATGACCTACGAGCAGTACTTC. Translated, it gives CSVEEVLAGMTYEQYF.

This clonotype was recorded many times. The V gene is TRBV30, the J gene TRBJ2-7; 7 nucleotides match TRBD1. Trimming removed 1 base from V and 8 bases from J; junction bases left unmatched: 5. Germline assignment: CDR1 GTSNPN and CDR2 SVGIG (reference sequence). The CDR3 consists of 12 residues. The CDR3 reads CAWSGTGVQQYF. The CDR3 DNA sequence: TGTGCCTGGAGTGGAACAGGGGTGCAGCAGTACTTC.

Many counts were recorded for this clonotype. The gene calls are TRBV7-6 and TRBJ2-4; 14 nucleotides line up with TRBD2. V lost 1 base to trimming and J lost 5 bases; unmatched junction nucleotides: 13. Germline V gene lookup returns CDR1 SGHVS and CDR2 FNYEAQ. This CDR3 comprises 20 residues. CDR3 protein: CASSLERPTSGGAGENIQYF. The CDR3 DNA reads TGTGCCAGCAGCTTAGAAAGGCCGACTAGCGGGGGGGCCGGGGAAAACATTCAGTACTTC. Full variable domain (rest looked up from reference TRBV7-6 and TRBJ2-4): GAGVSQSPRYKVTKRGQDVALRCDPISGHVSLYWYRQALGQGPEFLTYFNYEAQQDKSGLPNDRFSAERPEGSISTLTIQRTEQRDSAMYRCASSLERPTSGGAGENIQYFGAGTRLSVL.

The chain is built from TRBV20-1 and TRBJ2-7; 11 bases are a match to TRBD2. V gave up 6 bases and J gave up 3 bases; unmatched junction bases: 7. The CDR3 has 14 amino acids. Per the germline V gene, CDR1 is DFQATT and CDR2 is SNEGSKA (reference sequence). DNA for the CDR3: TGCAGTGCACACCCGGGACTAGCGGACTACGAGCAGTACTTC. Amino acid sequence: CSAHPGLADYEQYF.

This clonotype was recorded at least ten times. CDR3 sequence reads: CASSQVIGGGDTQYF. Written as DNA, the CDR3 is TGCGCCAGCAGCCAAGTAATAGGGGGTGGAGATACGCAGTATTTT. The chain combines TRBV4-3 with TRBJ2-3, with D maybe TRBD1 (6 bases). CDR1 and CDR2 from the germline V gene are LGHNA and YSLEER. V was pared by 1 base and J by 5 bases, with 13 bases between. CDR3 size: 15 residues.

Notes on this clonotype: A read error may produce the germline difference seen at one junction end. The rearrangement joins TRBV6-2 or TRBV6-3 to TRBJ1-1; D is undetermined. Germline lookup yields CDR1 MNHEY and CDR2 SVGEGT. CDR3 size: 11 residues. CDR3 in DNA: TGTGCCAGCACCATGAACGCTGAAGCTTTCTTT. Its protein product is CASTMNAEAFF.

Only a few counts were recorded for this clonotype. The chain employs TRBV7-6 and TRBJ1-1; a possible D gene is TRBD1 (5 bases). The V gene's germline CDR1 is SGHVS and CDR2 FNYEAQ. With 1 base removed from V and 3 bases from J, the gap between germline ends came to 15 bases. This CDR3 is built from 16 residues. As DNA, the CDR3 is TGTGCCAGCAGCTTAGAGTCTAGGATAGGGGACACTGAAGCTTTCTTT. It codes for CASSLESRIGDTEAFF.

J is TRBJ2-3 and V is TRBV27; 7 bases align to TRBD1. V gave up 0 bases and J gave up 5 bases; unmatched junction bases: 11. Looked up from germline, CDR1 is MNHEY and CDR2 is SMNVEV (reference sequence). The CDR3 is made up of 17 amino acids. The CDR3 protein is CASSLSTAGGPRDTQYF. CDR3 nucleotides: TGTGCCAGCAGTTTATCGACAGCAGGGGGTCCGAGAGATACGCAGTATTTT.

The chain joins TRBV27 to TRBJ1-6, with 8 nucleotides matching TRBD1. J was trimmed by 8 bases and V by 4 bases; bases with no gene match: 10. The CDR3 length is 16 residues. The germline gives CDR1 MNHEY, CDR2 SMNVEV (reference sequence). The CDR3 here is CASSSNRGRFDSPLHF. The DNA of the CDR3 is TGTGCCAGCAGTTCGAACAGGGGGAGGTTTGATTCACCCCTCCACTTT.

In the case of this clonotype: Just one base apart from a much larger clone, this may be a read error. The chain couples TRBV10-2 to TRBJ2-3, with 9 bases identical to TRBD2. Germline CDR1 and CDR2: WSHSY and SAAADI. The CDR3 runs 16 residues. The CDR3 sequence: CASSETGGGAADTRYF. The CDR3 bases are TGCGCCAGCAGTGAGACGGGCGGGGGGGCCGCAGATACGCGGTATTTT.

This clonotype was seen a few times. The V gene is TRBV4-1, the J gene TRBJ2-2; possible D gene TRBD1, 5 bases. The V and J ends lost 1 base and 7 bases respectively, with 7 bases between them. The germline CDR1 and CDR2 sequences are MGHRA and YSYEKL. The CDR3 sequence is 13 residues long. The CDR3 DNA reads as TGCGCCAGCAGCCAAGTTAGGGGCGGGGAGCTGTTTTTT. Amino acid sequence: CASSQVRGGELFF.

This clonotype came up many times. The chain combines TRBV4-1 with TRBJ1-1; D is unresolved. The V end lost 3 bases, the J end lost 6 bases, and 20 bases lay between the germline ends. This CDR3 is 16 amino acids long. CDR1 and CDR2 from the germline V gene are MGHRA and YSYEKL. CDR3: CASSHRGGGAYAEAFF. The CDR3 DNA sequence: TGCGCCAGCAGCCACCGCGGAGGCGGCGCGTACGCTGAAGCTTTCTTT.

This clonotype occurred many times. V usage is TRBV15 and J usage is TRBJ2-3; D gene ambiguous. Germline V gene sequence: CDR1 LNHNV, CDR2 YYDKDF (reference sequence). The CDR3 is 15 amino acids. Trimming pared 4 bases from V and 0 bases from J, leaving 11 bases between. CDR3 loop: CATSITLDSTDTQYF. The CDR3 coding sequence is TGTGCCACCAGCATCACGTTGGACAGCACAGATACGCAGTATTTT.

The table lists this clonotype with many counts. J is TRBJ1-1 and V is TRBV5-6; a possible D gene is TRBD1 (5 bases). Trimming pared 0 bases from V and 1 base from J, leaving 10 bases between. CDR1 is SGHDT, CDR2 YYEEEE, per germline. This CDR3 contains 15 residues. As DNA, the CDR3 is TGTGCCAGCAGCTTGGAGGGACGGACGAACACTGAAGCTTTCTTT. This sequence encodes CASSLEGRTNTEAFF.

This clonotype was seen repeatedly, ten times or more. The rearrangement links TRBV20-1 to TRBJ2-5, with 10 positions matching TRBD1. CDR3 size: 14 residues. Germline V gene lookup returns CDR1 DFQATT and CDR2 SNEGSKA (reference sequence). With 3 bases clipped from V and 5 bases from J, the junction kept 6 bases outside the gene matches. The CDR3 nucleotides read TGCAGTGCTAGTTTAGGACAGGGGGTGGAGACCCAGTACTTC. This translates into CSASLGQGVETQYF.

The chain couples TRBV27 to TRBJ2-3; D is possibly TRBD1 or TRBD2 (5 bases each). V lost 5 bases to trimming and J lost 5 bases, with 14 bases between them. This CDR3 has 14 residues. Germline CDR1 MNHEY, CDR2 SMNVEV (reference sequence). Here the CDR3 DNA reads TGTGCCAGCAGTCCTTTAACAGGAGGAGATACGCAGTATTTT. It specifies CASSPLTGGDTQYF.

This clonotype was detected many times. The chain links TRBV7-9 to TRBJ2-3; 13 bases line up with TRBD2. This CDR3 contains 16 residues. Germline CDR1 reads SEHNR; CDR2 reads FQNEAQ (reference sequence). With 5 bases clipped from V and 2 bases from J, the junction kept 4 bases outside the gene matches. CDR3 loop: CASSTGTSGITDTQYF. CDR3 coding DNA: TGTGCCAGCAGCACCGGGACTAGCGGGATCACAGATACGCAGTATTTT.